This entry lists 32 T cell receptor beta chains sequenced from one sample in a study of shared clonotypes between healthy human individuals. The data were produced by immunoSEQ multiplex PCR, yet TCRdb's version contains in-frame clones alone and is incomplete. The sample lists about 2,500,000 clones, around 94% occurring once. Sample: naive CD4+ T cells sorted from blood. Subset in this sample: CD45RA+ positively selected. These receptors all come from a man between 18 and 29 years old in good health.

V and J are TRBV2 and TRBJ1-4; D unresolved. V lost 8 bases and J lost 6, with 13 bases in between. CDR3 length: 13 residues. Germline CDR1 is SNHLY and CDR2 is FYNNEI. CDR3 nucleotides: TGTGCCAGCTCCTTACGGGGTGATGAAAAACTGTTTTTT. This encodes CASSLRGDEKLFF.

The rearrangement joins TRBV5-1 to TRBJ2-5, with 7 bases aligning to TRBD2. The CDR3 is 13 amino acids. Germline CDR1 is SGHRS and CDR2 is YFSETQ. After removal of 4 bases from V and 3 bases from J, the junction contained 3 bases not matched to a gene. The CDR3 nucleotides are TGCGCCAGCAGCGATCGGGGGGAAGAGACCCAGTACTTC. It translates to CASSDRGEETQYF.

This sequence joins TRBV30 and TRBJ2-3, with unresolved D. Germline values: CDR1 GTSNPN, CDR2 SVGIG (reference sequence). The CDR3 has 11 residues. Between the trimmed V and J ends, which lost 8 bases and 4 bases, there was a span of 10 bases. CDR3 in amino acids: CAGSSPDTQYF. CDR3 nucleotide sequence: TGTGCCGGGTCGAGTCCAGATACGCAGTATTTT.

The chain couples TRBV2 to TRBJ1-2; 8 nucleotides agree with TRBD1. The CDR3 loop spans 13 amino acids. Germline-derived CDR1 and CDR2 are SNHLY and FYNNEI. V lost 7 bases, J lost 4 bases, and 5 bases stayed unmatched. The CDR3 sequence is CASTRTGTYGYTF. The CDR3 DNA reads TGTGCCAGCACTAGGACAGGGACCTATGGCTACACCTTC.

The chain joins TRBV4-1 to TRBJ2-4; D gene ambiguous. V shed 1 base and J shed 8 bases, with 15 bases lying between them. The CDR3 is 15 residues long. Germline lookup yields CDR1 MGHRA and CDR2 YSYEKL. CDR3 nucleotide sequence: TGCGCCAGCAGCCAAGGAACGGTCCCTTCCGACATTCAGTACTTC. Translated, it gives CASSQGTVPSDIQYF.

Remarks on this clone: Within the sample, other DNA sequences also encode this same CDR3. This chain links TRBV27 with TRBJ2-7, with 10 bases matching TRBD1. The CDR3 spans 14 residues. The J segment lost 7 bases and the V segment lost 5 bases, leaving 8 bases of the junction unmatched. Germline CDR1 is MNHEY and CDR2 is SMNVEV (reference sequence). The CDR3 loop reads CASSPGTGVVEQYF. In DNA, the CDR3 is TGTGCCAGCAGTCCCGGGACAGGGGTGGTAGAGCAGTACTTC.

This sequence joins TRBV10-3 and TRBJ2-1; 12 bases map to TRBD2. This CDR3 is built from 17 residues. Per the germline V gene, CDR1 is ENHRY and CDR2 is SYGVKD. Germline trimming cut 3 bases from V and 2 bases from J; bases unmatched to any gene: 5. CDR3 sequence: CAISDLASGGAYNEQFF. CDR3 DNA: TGTGCCATCAGTGACCTGGCTAGCGGGGGGGCCTACAATGAGCAGTTCTTC.

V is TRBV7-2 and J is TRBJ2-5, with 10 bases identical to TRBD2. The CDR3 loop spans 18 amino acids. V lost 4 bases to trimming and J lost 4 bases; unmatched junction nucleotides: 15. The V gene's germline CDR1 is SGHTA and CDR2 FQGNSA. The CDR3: CASSSRILAGVGPETQYF. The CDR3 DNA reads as TGTGCCAGCAGCTCCCGGATCCTAGCGGGAGTGGGACCAGAGACCCAGTACTTC.

The CDR3 sequence: CASSTGQTTGELFF. CDR3 nucleotides: TGTGCCAGCAGCACGGGACAGACCACCGGGGAGCTGTTTTTT. The chain employs TRBV5-6 and TRBJ2-2; 7 bases align to TRBD1. This CDR3 region has 14 residues. V gave up 4 bases and J gave up 4 bases; unmatched junction bases: 4. Germline CDR1 reads SGHDT; CDR2 reads YYEEEE.

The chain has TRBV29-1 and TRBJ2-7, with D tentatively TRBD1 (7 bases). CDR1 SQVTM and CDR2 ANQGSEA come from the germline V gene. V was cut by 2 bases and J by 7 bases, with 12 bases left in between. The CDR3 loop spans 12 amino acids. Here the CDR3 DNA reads TGCAGCGTTGAAAAGGGGGCGGGAGAGCAGTACTTC. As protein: CSVEKGAGEQYF.

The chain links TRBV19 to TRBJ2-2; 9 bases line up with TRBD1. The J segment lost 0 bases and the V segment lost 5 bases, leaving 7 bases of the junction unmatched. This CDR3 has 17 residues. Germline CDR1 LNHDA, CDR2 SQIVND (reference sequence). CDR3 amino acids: CASSFRDRAANTGELFF. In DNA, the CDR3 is TGTGCCAGTAGTTTCCGGGACAGGGCCGCGAACACCGGGGAGCTGTTTTTT.

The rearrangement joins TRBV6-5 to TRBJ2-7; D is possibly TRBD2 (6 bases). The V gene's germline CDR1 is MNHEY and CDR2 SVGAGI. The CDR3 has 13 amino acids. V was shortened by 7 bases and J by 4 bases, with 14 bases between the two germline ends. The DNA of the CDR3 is TGTGCCAGCACCGGCGGGGCTTCATACGAGCAGTACTTC. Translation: CASTGGASYEQYF.

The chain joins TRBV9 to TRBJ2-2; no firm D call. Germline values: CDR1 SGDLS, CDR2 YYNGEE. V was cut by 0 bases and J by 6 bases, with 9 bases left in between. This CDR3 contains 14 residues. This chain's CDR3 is CASSVGTSPGELFF. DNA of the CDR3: TGTGCCAGCAGCGTAGGCACATCCCCCGGGGAGCTGTTTTTT.

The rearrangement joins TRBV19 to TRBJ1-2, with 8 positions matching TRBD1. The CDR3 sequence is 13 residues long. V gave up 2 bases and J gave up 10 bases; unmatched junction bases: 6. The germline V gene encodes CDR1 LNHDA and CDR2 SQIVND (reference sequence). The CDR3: CASSIWQGADYTF. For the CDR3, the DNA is TGTGCCAGTAGTATATGGCAGGGGGCGGACTACACCTTC.

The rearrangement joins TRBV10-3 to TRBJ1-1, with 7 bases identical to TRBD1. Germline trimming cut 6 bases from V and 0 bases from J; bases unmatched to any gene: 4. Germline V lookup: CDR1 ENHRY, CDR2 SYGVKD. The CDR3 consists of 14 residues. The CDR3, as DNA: TGTGCCATCAGAGGGACAGTTATGAACACTGAAGCTTTCTTT. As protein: CAIRGTVMNTEAFF.

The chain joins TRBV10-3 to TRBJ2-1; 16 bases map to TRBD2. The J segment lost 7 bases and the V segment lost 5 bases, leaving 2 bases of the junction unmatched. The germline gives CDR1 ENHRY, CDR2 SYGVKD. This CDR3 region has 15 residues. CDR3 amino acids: CAISKGLAGGNEQFF. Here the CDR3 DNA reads TGTGCCATCAGTAAGGGACTAGCGGGGGGGAATGAGCAGTTCTTC.

Written as DNA, the CDR3 is TGTGCCAGCAGAGCAGCAAGTAACTATGGCTACACCTTC. Its protein is CASRAASNYGYTF. The rearrangement uses TRBV6-1 and TRBJ1-2; D is unresolved. The CDR3 spans 13 residues. Germline loops: CDR1 MNHNS, CDR2 SASEGT. Trimming pared 6 bases from V and 1 base from J, leaving 9 bases between.

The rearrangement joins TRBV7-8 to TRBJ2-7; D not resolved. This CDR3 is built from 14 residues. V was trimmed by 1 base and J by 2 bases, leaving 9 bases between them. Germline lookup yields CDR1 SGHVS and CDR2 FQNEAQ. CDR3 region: CASSLGGETYEQYF. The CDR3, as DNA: TGTGCCAGCAGCTTAGGCGGCGAAACCTACGAGCAGTACTTC.

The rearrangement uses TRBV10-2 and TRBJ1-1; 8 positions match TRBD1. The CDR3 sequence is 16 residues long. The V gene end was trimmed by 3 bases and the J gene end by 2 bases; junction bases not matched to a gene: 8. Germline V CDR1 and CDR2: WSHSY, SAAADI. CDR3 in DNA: TGCGCCAGCAGTGATCCGGGGACAGGCCTAAACACTGAAGCTTTCTTT. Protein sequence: CASSDPGTGLNTEAFF.

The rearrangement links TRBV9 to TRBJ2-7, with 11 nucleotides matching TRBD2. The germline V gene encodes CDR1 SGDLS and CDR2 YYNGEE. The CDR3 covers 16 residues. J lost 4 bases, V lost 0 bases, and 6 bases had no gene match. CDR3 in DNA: TGTGCCAGCAGCGTAGACCTAGCGGGGGGCGCTTACGAGCAGTACTTC. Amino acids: CASSVDLAGGAYEQYF.

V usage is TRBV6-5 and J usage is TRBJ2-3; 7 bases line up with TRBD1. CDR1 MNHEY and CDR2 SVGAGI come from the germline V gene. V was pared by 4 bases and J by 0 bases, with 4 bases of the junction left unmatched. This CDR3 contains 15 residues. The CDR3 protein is CASSSGQFSTDTQYF. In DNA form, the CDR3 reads TGTGCCAGCAGTTCGGGACAGTTTAGCACAGATACGCAGTATTTT.

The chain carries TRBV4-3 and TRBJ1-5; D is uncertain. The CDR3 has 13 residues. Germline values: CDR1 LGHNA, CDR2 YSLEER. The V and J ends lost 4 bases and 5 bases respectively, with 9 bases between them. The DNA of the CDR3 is TGCGCCAGCAGCCTTCGGACGGATCAGCCCCAGCATTTT. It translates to CASSLRTDQPQHF.

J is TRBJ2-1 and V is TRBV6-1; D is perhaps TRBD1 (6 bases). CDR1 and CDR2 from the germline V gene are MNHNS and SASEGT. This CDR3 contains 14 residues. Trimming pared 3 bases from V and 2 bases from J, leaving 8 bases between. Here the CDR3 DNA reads TGTGCCAGCAGTGACGCAGGGGCCTACAATGAGCAGTTCTTC. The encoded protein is CASSDAGAYNEQFF.

Here the CDR3 reads CATYSNQPQHF. The CDR3 nucleotides are TGCGCCACATACAGCAATCAGCCCCAGCATTTT. The chain couples TRBV23-1 to TRBJ1-5; no clear D gene. TRBV23-1 qualifies as an ORF whose function is uncertain. The CDR3 consists of 11 residues. V lost 10 bases and J 1 base, leaving 5 bases between the germline ends.

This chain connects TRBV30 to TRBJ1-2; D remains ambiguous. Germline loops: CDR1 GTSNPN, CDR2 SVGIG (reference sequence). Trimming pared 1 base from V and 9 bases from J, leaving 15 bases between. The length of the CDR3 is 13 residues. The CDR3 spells CAWSATKAGSYTF. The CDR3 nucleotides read TGTGCCTGGAGTGCCACAAAGGCCGGTAGCTACACCTTC.

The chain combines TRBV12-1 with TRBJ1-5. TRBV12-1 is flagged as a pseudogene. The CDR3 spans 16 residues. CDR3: CASSQRTGTEGQPQHF. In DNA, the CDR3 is TGTGCCAGCAGCCAGAGAACCGGGACCGAGGGGCAGCCCCAGCATTTT.

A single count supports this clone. The CDR3 DNA follows: TGTGCCAGCAGCACCCAGGGGGACGGGGAGCTGTTTTTT. This gives the protein CASSTQGDGELFF. V usage is TRBV7-9 and J usage is TRBJ2-2; 7 bases are a match to TRBD1. Germline V gene lookup returns CDR1 SEHNR and CDR2 FQNEAQ (reference sequence). V dropped 5 bases and J dropped 7; count of bases not matched to a gene: 4. The CDR3 has 13 amino acids.

CDR3 sequence reads: CASLYQGTNYGYTF. DNA of the CDR3: TGTGCCAGCCTTTACCAGGGGACGAACTATGGCTACACCTTC. The chain is built from TRBV2 and TRBJ1-2, with D perhaps TRBD1 (6 bases). This CDR3 has 14 amino acids. Deletions cut 8 bases from V and 2 bases from J, with 15 bases between. CDR1 and CDR2 (germline): SNHLY, FYNNEI.

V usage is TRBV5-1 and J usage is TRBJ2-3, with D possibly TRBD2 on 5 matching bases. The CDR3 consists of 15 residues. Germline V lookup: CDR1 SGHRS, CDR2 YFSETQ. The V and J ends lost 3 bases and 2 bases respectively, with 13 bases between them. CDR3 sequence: CASSSITRATDTQYF. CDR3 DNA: TGCGCCAGCAGCTCAATAACTAGGGCCACAGATACGCAGTATTTT.

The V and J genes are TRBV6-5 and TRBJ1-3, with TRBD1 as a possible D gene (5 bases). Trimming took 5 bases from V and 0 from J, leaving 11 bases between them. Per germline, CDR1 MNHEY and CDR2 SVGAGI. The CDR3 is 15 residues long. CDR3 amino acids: CASSRTWSSGNTIYF. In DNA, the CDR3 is TGTGCCAGCAGTCGGACATGGTCCTCTGGAAACACCATATATTTT.

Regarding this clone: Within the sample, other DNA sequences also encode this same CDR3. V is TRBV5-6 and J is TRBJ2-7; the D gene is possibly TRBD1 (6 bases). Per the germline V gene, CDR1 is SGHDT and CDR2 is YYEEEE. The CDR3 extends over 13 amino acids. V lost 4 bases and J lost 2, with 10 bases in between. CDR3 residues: CASSPDRAYEQYF. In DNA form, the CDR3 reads TGTGCCAGCAGCCCGGACAGAGCCTACGAGCAGTACTTC.

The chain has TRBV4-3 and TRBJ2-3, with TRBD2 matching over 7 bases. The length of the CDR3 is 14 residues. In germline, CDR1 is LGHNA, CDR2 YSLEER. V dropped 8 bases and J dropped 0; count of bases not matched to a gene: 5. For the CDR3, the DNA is TGCGCCAGCGGGCGGGAGCGGAGCACAGATACGCAGTATTTT. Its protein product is CASGRERSTDTQYF.